This T cell receptor (beta chain) is from a study of early T cells in non-severe SARS-CoV-2 infection (dated by TCRdb to the early 2020s). Regarding the complete study: Because TCR sequencing was done on bulk RNA from unsorted whole blood, the alpha and beta chains could not be paired.

Set within a cohort of healthcare workers in London, UK, this nested case-control study involved weekly PCR testing of nasopharyngeal swabs along with blood sampling. Healthcare workers were recruited between 23 and 31 March 2020, during the week of the UK lockdown, and were followed weekly for up to about 15 weeks. The library was obtained by 5' RACE. Reads for this sample came from a NextSeq 500. In the TCR library protocol, unique molecular identifiers were attached to individual cDNA molecules to correct for PCR bias and sequencing error. Both TCR alpha and beta chains were sequenced, and tight co-correlation was observed between alpha and beta sequence abundances in each sample. On the authors' methods: V gene, J gene and CDR3 annotation of TCR sequences was performed with Decombinator V4. Expanded TCRs were defined as changing significantly between any two time points under a Poisson model with p below 0.0001. TCR abundances were normalised to the total number of TCRs sequenced in each sample and reported as counts per million. VDJdb, accessed 1 November 2021, was searched for CMV, EBV and SARS-CoV-2 annotated TCRs, excluding TCRs annotated for multiple antigens. The public reads were quality trimmed at Q25 with fastp and then assembled into clones with MiXCR by TCRdb, keeping productive beta chains. Every entry covers one CDR3 protein and lists the most common genes and DNA from its rows. For this entry, the V and J calls and clone size follow TCRdb and not the study's own pipeline. Present in this sample are about 48,000 distinct CDR3 sequences, about 9.8% of which were seen just once. Clones ranked in the top ten supply 8% to 10% of the sample.

Beyond this particular receptor, the publication reports: VDJdb matching was skewed toward anti-spike CD8 responses and likely underestimated virus-specific expansions, missing private and CD4 specificities.

In regard to this clonotype: Which antigen it targets is not known. No much larger clone is present one base from it, and per-base qualities are unavailable.

This receptor was obtained from an adult who was a healthcare worker with PCR-confirmed SARS-CoV-2 infection or an uninfected control (not recorded which). Sequenced material: whole blood.

The CDR3 amino acid sequence is: CSFPSTDTQYF. The sequenced DNA is TGCAGCTTTCCTAGCACAGATACGCAGTATTTT. The chain joins TRBV29-1 to TRBJ2-3; there is no confident call for the D gene. From the cysteine through the phenylalanine, the CDR3 covers 11 amino acids. Only the CDR3 DNA stays, 33 bases, in frame from base 1. CDR1 and CDR2 are read off the germline V gene as SQVTM and ANQGSEA. V gives up 8 bases and J gives up 0 bases, and the segment between their germline ends measures 6 bases.